This TCR beta chain appears in the sequencing data of a study of control samples from healthy donors and cancer patients. The table came from immunoSEQ multiplex PCR; TCRdb's copy has only in-frame clones and leaves some out. The sample lists roughly 170,000 clones, about 90% occurring once. This clonotype was sampled from a woman aged 25 to 45 in good health. Sequences were obtained from blood.

CDR3 residues: CASSVGVGWAFF. The CDR3 DNA reads TGTGCCAGCAGCGTAGGAGTGGGTTGGGCTTTCTTT. The chain joins TRBV9 to TRBJ1-1, with no clear D. In germline, CDR1 is SGDLS, CDR2 YYNGEE. Trimming cost V 0 bases and J 11 bases, with 11 bases left between them. This CDR3 comprises 12 residues.